The T cell receptor (beta chain) described here comes from a study of blood T cells in healthy people across ages. Turning to the study itself: Through template switching, about one barcoded beta molecule was captured per two T cells, as measured in model experiments. General observations from the study: Naive and antigen-experienced cells were not separated, limiting conclusive comparison.

Between the trimmed V and J ends, which lost 0 bases and 0 bases, there was a span of 12 bases. The CDR3 covers 16 residues. In germline, CDR1 is DFQATT, CDR2 SNEGSKA (reference sequence). Primers used in a second PCR of about 7 to 12 cycles were a sample-barcoded 5' primer and a J-beta primer mix. TCRdb passed the 5' RACE reads through MiXCR, listing each CDR3 protein once. The profile shows fewer than 2,000,000 distinct CDR3 sequences, 35% to 50% of them singletons. This clonotype was counted a few times. Its antigen is still unknown. Individuals who donated were healthy Caucasians from Russia aged about 6 to 90. Peripheral blood, about 10 milliliters per donor, was collected.

The chain uses TRBV20-1 and TRBJ2-1, with D perhaps TRBD1 or TRBD2 (5 bases each). Input material: blood. The TCR sequence derives from a human donor in good health. CDR3 sequence: CSARDAPGSSYNEQFF. CDR3 nucleotide sequence: TGCAGTGCTAGAGATGCCCCAGGGAGCTCCTACAATGAGCAGTTCTTC.